The 19 T cell receptor beta chains below come from one sample, sequenced in a study of Graves' ophthalmopathy and Graves' hyperthyroidism. TCR beta CDR3 amplification used RNA transcripts. Second-round multiplex PCR came after a first-round RT-PCR that employed HTBI primers. TCRdb ran MiXCR on the multiplex PCR reads and lists one entry per CDR3 protein. The sample records about 210,000 distinct CDR3 sequences, under 30% being singletons. Sequencing was carried out using peripheral blood. These receptors were taken from a man in his fifties with Graves' ophthalmopathy.

Many counts were recorded for this clonotype. The chain combines TRBV11-2 with TRBJ2-7, with D possibly matching TRBD2 (6 bases). This CDR3 has 16 amino acids. CDR1 and CDR2 from the germline V gene are SGHAT and FQNNGV. V was pared by 0 bases and J by 2 bases, with 14 bases between. The CDR3 region is CASSLERAGQAYEQYF. CDR3 DNA sequence: TGTGCCAGCAGCTTAGAGAGGGCGGGGCAGGCCTACGAGCAGTACTTC. The complete variable domain, with remaining parts taken from reference TRBV11-2 and TRBJ2-7, reads EAGVAQSPRYKIIEKRQSVAFWCNPISGHATLYWYQQILGQGPKLLIQFQNNGVVDDSQLPKDRFSAERLKGVDSTLKIQPAKLEDSAVYLCASSLERAGQAYEQYFGPGTRLTVT.

This clonotype was seen at least ten times. The chain has TRBV27 and TRBJ2-2, with D perhaps matching TRBD1 (5 bases). The CDR3 runs to 16 residues. The germline V gene has CDR1 MNHEY and CDR2 SMNVEV (reference sequence). V was clipped by 2 bases and J by 3 bases, with 13 bases between them. The DNA for the CDR3 is TGTGCCAGCAGTTTAAGCGCAGGGTTGGACACCGGGGAGCTGTTTTTT. This translates into CASSLSAGLDTGELFF.

V is TRBV7-2 and J is TRBJ1-1; D gene unclear. Trimming shortened V by 7 bases and J by 2 bases, and 11 bases separated the two germline ends. The germline V gene has CDR1 SGHTA and CDR2 FQGNSA. CDR3 length equals 13 residues. The CDR3 loop reads CASTILENTEAFF. The CDR3 bases are TGTGCCAGCACCATATTAGAAAACACTGAAGCTTTCTTT.

This clonotype was detected many times. The V gene is TRBV29-1, the J gene TRBJ1-1; tentative D call: TRBD1 (5 bases). The germline V gene has CDR1 SQVTM and CDR2 ANQGSEA. Trimming left V 8 bases short and J 2 bases short, with 15 bases between. The CDR3 sequence is 13 residues long. The DNA of the CDR3 is TGCAGCCTGAGAAGGGGATACAACACTGAAGCTTTCTTT. Translation: CSLRRGYNTEAFF.

This clonotype has at least ten counts. The V and J genes are TRBV12-3 or TRBV12-4 and TRBJ2-7, with 7 bases fitting TRBD2. V was pared by 6 bases and J by 0 bases, with 5 bases of the junction left unmatched. This CDR3 region has 14 residues. The chain's CDR3 is CASRSGLSSYEQYF. Here the CDR3 DNA reads TGTGCCAGCAGGTCGGGACTATCCTCCTACGAGCAGTACTTC.

This clonotype came up many times. The chain uses TRBV24-1 and TRBJ2-1, with TRBD1 matching 11 bases. Trimming took 2 bases from V and 9 from J; bases not matched to a gene: 5. The V gene's germline CDR1 is KGHDR and CDR2 SFDVKD. This CDR3 region has 15 residues. In DNA, the CDR3 is TGTGCCACCAGTGATTGGACAGGGGGCAGGGGTGAGCAGTTCTTC. Translating it yields CATSDWTGGRGEQFF.

The chain recombines TRBV7-2 with TRBJ1-1, with D tentatively TRBD1 (5 bases). There are 15 residues in the CDR3. V lost 4 bases and J 1 base, leaving 13 bases between the germline ends. Germline CDR1 and CDR2: SGHTA and FQGNSA. CDR3 region: CASSSRWGSNTEAFF. The CDR3 nucleotides are TGTGCCAGCAGCTCTCGGTGGGGGTCGAACACTGAAGCTTTCTTT.

In its sample, this clonotype was seen many times. The chain is built from TRBV19 and TRBJ2-7, with 8 bases identical to TRBD2. The CDR3 consists of 16 residues. The V segment lost 0 bases and the J segment 6 bases; nucleotides outside the gene matches: 10. Germline lookup yields CDR1 LNHDA and CDR2 SQIVND (reference sequence). The CDR3, as DNA: TGTGCCAGTAGTATAGATTGGGGCGGGAGGAACGGCGAGCAGTACTTC. Translation gives CASSIDWGGRNGEQYF.

This clonotype was counted many times. The gene calls are TRBV6-1 and TRBJ2-7; 8 bases agree with TRBD1. The CDR3 extends over 15 amino acids. The V gene end was trimmed by 6 bases and the J gene end by 2 bases; junction bases not matched to a gene: 9. Germline CDR1 reads MNHNS; CDR2 reads SASEGT. The CDR3: CASSPQGAQTYEQYF. CDR3 DNA: TGTGCCAGCAGCCCCCAGGGGGCGCAGACCTACGAGCAGTACTTC.

The chain combines TRBV9 with TRBJ1-6, with no clear D. V dropped 3 bases and J dropped 9 bases, with 19 bases sitting between them. The length of the CDR3 is 16 residues. Germline CDR1 reads SGDLS; CDR2 reads YYNGEE. The CDR3 spells CASSADVPAGSSPLHF. As DNA, the CDR3 is TGTGCCAGCAGCGCAGACGTCCCGGCGGGGAGTTCACCCCTCCACTTT.

This clonotype came up many times. The V gene is TRBV20-1, the J gene TRBJ2-3, with a possible D match to TRBD1 (5 bases). CDR1 DFQATT and CDR2 SNEGSKA come from the germline V gene (reference sequence). V was shortened by 3 bases and J by 5 bases, with 12 bases between the two germline ends. The CDR3 runs 13 residues. The CDR3 DNA reads TGCAGTGCTAGCAGGGTAGTCAAAGATACGCAGTATTTT. This gives the protein CSASRVVKDTQYF.

This clonotype appeared many times. V usage is TRBV7-6 and J usage is TRBJ2-5; 8 nucleotides align to TRBD1. This CDR3 contains 15 residues. The trim removed 3 bases at V and 4 bases at J, leaving 7 bases unmatched. From germline, CDR1 is SGHVS and CDR2 FNYEAQ. The CDR3 nucleotides read TGTGCCAGCAGCTTCCCTGGCAGGGGGCTAGAGACCCAGTACTTC. Translating gives CASSFPGRGLETQYF.

The table lists this clonotype with many counts. The V gene is TRBV5-1, the J gene TRBJ2-7; no definite D call. This CDR3 has 14 amino acids. Trimming shortened V by 0 bases and J by 5 bases, and 12 bases separated the two germline ends. Germline V gene lookup returns CDR1 SGHRS and CDR2 YFSETQ. CDR3 DNA: TGCGCCAGCAGCTTGGCAAGGCAGCTCGACGAGCAGTACTTC. It codes for CASSLARQLDEQYF. Full variable domain (remainder filled in from reference TRBV5-1 and TRBJ2-7): KAGVTQTPRYLIKTRGQQVTLSCSPISGHRSVSWYQQTPGQGLQFLFEYFSETQRNKGNFPGRFSGRQFSNSRSEMNVSTLELGDSALYLCASSLARQLDEQYFGPGTRLTVT.

This clonotype was seen ten or more times. The V and J genes are TRBV6-1 and TRBJ2-7; possibly TRBD1 for D (5 bases). The V and J ends lost 2 bases and 4 bases respectively, with 15 bases between them. Germline V gives CDR1 MNHNS, CDR2 SASEGT. The CDR3 consists of 15 residues. In DNA, the CDR3 is TGTGCCAGCAGTGAACGTCAGGGTCGTAGTTACGAGCAGTACTTC. This sequence encodes CASSERQGRSYEQYF.

This clonotype was counted ten times or more. J is TRBJ1-1 and V is TRBV12-3 or TRBV12-4; possibly TRBD1 for D (5 bases). This CDR3 comprises 13 residues. Trimming stripped 5 bases from V and 2 bases from J, with 9 bases between. CDR3 sequence reads: CASSKTENTEAFF. CDR3 bases: TGTGCCAGCAGTAAGACAGAAAACACTGAAGCTTTCTTT.

This clonotype was recorded many times. V gene TRBV7-2 combines with J gene TRBJ1-2; maybe TRBD1 (5 bases). The CDR3 contains 16 residues. Trimming removed 1 base from V and 0 bases from J, with 12 bases in between. Germline loops: CDR1 SGHTA, CDR2 FQGNSA. The CDR3, as DNA: TGTGCCAGCAGCTTAGTTCAGGGCCCAGCTAACTATGGCTACACCTTC. Translation gives CASSLVQGPANYGYTF. Looking up the rest from reference TRBV7-2 and TRBJ1-2 gives the full variable domain: GAGVSQSPSNKVTEKGKDVELRCDPISGHTALYWYRQSLGQGLEFLIYFQGNSAPDKSGLPSDRFSAERTGGSVSTLTIQRTQQEDSAVYLCASSLVQGPANYGYTFGSGTRLTVV.

The chain recombines TRBV12-3 or TRBV12-4 with TRBJ2-5; 11 bases are a match to TRBD1. The ends lost 0 bases at V and 9 bases at J; junction bases unmatched: 6. This CDR3 is built from 15 residues. DNA for the CDR3: TGTGCCAGCAGTTTAGCTACGGGACAGGGGGTGTCCCAGTACTTC. It yields the protein CASSLATGQGVSQYF.

This clonotype has a count of ten or more. The chain couples TRBV12-5 to TRBJ1-1; a possible D gene is TRBD1 (6 bases). CDR1 and CDR2 (germline): LGHNT, FRNRAP. Trimming cost V 6 bases and J 6 bases, with 17 bases left between them. This CDR3 spans 14 amino acids. CDR3 loop: CASGSSGRGSEAFF. DNA of the CDR3: TGTGCTAGTGGCTCGAGCGGCAGGGGATCTGAAGCTTTCTTT.

This clonotype occurred many times. J is TRBJ1-5 and V is TRBV20-1, with D unclear. Trimming removed 3 bases from V and 3 bases from J, with 9 bases in between. Looked up from germline, CDR1 is DFQATT and CDR2 is SNEGSKA (reference sequence). The CDR3 loop spans 13 amino acids. The CDR3 DNA reads as TGCAGTGCTAGGGGAAGCTCCAATCAGCCCCAGCATTTT. It codes for CSARGSSNQPQHF.